What follows are 7 T cell receptor beta chains derived from one specimen sequenced in a study of cytomegalovirus exposure and HLA in healthy donors. Primers: 60 Vbeta forward and 13 Jbeta reverse. The table came from immunoSEQ multiplex PCR; TCRdb's copy has only in-frame clones and leaves some out. The repertoire has around 150,000 clones, roughly 70% of them found once; the top ten carry about 4.4%. Specimen: PBMCs. The receptors here all came from a man in his fifties in good health and CMV-seropositive.

A few counts support this clone. The chain employs TRBV7-9 and TRBJ2-7, with 9 bases that match TRBD1. The V and J ends lost 6 bases and 2 bases, in that order; junction bases with no gene match: 8. Germline assignment: CDR1 SEHNR and CDR2 FQNEAQ (reference sequence). This CDR3 is 15 amino acids long. CDR3 amino acids: CASRPGQGGPYEQYF. The CDR3 region has the DNA TGTGCCAGCAGACCGGGACAGGGAGGGCCCTACGAGCAGTACTTC.

This chain links TRBV6-4 with TRBJ2-2; 7 bases line up with TRBD1. The CDR3 has 14 residues. CDR1 and CDR2 (germline): MRHNA, SNTAGT. V trimming: 6 bases; J trimming: 5 bases; junction bases outside the gene matches: 6. This CDR3 reads CASRLEQGTGELFF. As DNA, the CDR3 is TGTGCCAGCAGACTGGAACAGGGGACCGGGGAGCTGTTTTTT.

CDR3 DNA: TGTGCCACCAGCCCCAGGGCAGGGCTGAACACTGAAGCTTTCTTT. This sequence encodes CATSPRAGLNTEAFF. The V and J genes are TRBV15 and TRBJ1-1; maybe TRBD1 (5 bases). The germline V gene has CDR1 LNHNV and CDR2 YYDKDF (reference sequence). The CDR3 sequence is 15 residues long. V gave up 5 bases and J gave up 0 bases, with 13 bases separating them.

This clone has just a few counts. This sequence joins TRBV7-8 and TRBJ2-7; 9 nucleotides align to TRBD1. The V gene's germline CDR1 is SGHVS and CDR2 FQNEAQ. The CDR3 sequence is 15 residues long. V lost 3 bases and J lost 3; bases outside the gene matches: 6. In DNA form, the CDR3 reads TGTGCCAGCAGCTTGACGGACAGGGGCTACTACGAGCAGTACTTC. Encoded protein: CASSLTDRGYYEQYF.

The chain uses TRBV7-2 and TRBJ1-2, with 7 bases fitting TRBD1. There are 14 residues in the CDR3. The V gene's germline CDR1 is SGHTA and CDR2 FQGNSA. V lost 5 bases to trimming and J lost 4 bases; unmatched junction nucleotides: 7. CDR3 DNA sequence: TGTGCCAGCAGCGTCAGGGGGAAGATCTATGGCTACACCTTC. It translates to CASSVRGKIYGYTF.

This chain uses TRBV6-1 with TRBJ2-7, with 9 bases lining up with TRBD1. Germline V gene sequence: CDR1 MNHNS, CDR2 SASEGT. This CDR3 spans 14 amino acids. V dropped 6 bases and J dropped 5; count of bases not matched to a gene: 8. CDR3 in amino acids: CASRIRDRVNEQYF. CDR3 coding DNA: TGTGCCAGCAGAATCCGGGACAGGGTAAACGAGCAGTACTTC.

The V gene is TRBV6-6, the J gene TRBJ1-5, with a weak D call TRBD1 (6 bases). The germline V gene encodes CDR1 MNHNY and CDR2 SVGAGI (reference sequence). The V end was cut by 0 bases, the J end by 2 bases, with 8 bases between. The CDR3 is 15 amino acids. CDR3 region: CASSYSRGRNQPQHF. DNA for the CDR3: TGTGCCAGCAGTTACTCCAGGGGACGCAATCAGCCCCAGCATTTT.